Below are 10 T cell receptor beta chains sequenced from a single sample in a study of T cells in Graves' hyperthyroidism and ophthalmopathy. TCR beta CDR3 regions were amplified from RNA transcripts. The primer set for the first-round RT-PCR of the TCR CDR3 was HTBI. One entry per CDR3 protein results from TCRdb running MiXCR on the multiplex PCR reads. The data contain hundreds of thousands of distinct CDR3 sequences, about 20% of them singletons. Sample: blood. All receptors come from a woman in her 70s with Graves' ophthalmopathy.

This clonotype was seen a few times. The chain links TRBV24-1 to TRBJ1-5, with a possible D match to TRBD1 (6 bases). Germline V gene lookup returns CDR1 KGHDR and CDR2 SFDVKD. V was cut by 3 bases and J by 9 bases, with 17 bases left in between. CDR3 size: 15 residues. The CDR3 reads CATSDGPQGRRPQHF. CDR3 in DNA: TGTGCCACCAGTGATGGGCCGCAGGGGAGGAGGCCCCAGCATTTT.

The sample holds a few counts of this clonotype. The J gene is TRBJ2-7, the V gene TRBV10-3; a weak D match, TRBD2 (6 bases). The germline V and J ends were trimmed by 3 bases and 3 bases, with 12 bases remaining between them. CDR3 size: 14 residues. CDR1 and CDR2 (germline): ENHRY, SYGVKD. DNA for the CDR3: TGTGCCATCAGTGAAGAGGGGCGGGACTACGAGCAGTACTTC. This gives the protein CAISEEGRDYEQYF.

Comments on this clonotype: This CDR3 fails to terminate in the conserved phenylalanine or tryptophan, so it likely reflects a read error. V and J are TRBV11-2 and TRBJ1-2; 10 bases fit TRBD1. Trimming took 0 bases from V and 4 from J; bases not matched to a gene: 5. The CDR3 length is 16 residues. Germline-derived CDR1 and CDR2 are SGHAT and FQNNGV. The CDR3 reads CASSLDPGQGSYGYTL. DNA of the CDR3: TGTGCCAGCAGCTTAGATCCGGGACAGGGGTCCTATGGCTACACCCTC.

The chain employs TRBV12-3 or TRBV12-4 and TRBJ2-7; TRBD2 matches 9 bases. Germline trimming cut 6 bases from V and 2 bases from J; bases unmatched to any gene: 8. The CDR3 is 15 residues long. CDR3 coding DNA: TGTGCCAGCAGGGTACTCGCGGGAGGGACCTACGAGCAGTACTTC. Translated, it gives CASRVLAGGTYEQYF.

This clonotype was observed a few times. The chain links TRBV20-1 to TRBJ2-7; TRBD2 matches 7 bases. The CDR3 extends over 12 amino acids. CDR1 and CDR2 (germline): DFQATT, SNEGSKA (reference sequence). V was clipped by 5 bases and J by 6 bases; unmatched bases: 7. CDR3 in amino acids: CSAGQTSSEQYF. CDR3 bases: TGCAGTGCTGGCCAGACTAGCTCCGAGCAGTACTTC.

This clonotype was found a few times. The chain uses TRBV7-8 and TRBJ1-5; no clear D gene. V was trimmed by 8 bases and J by 5 bases, leaving 13 bases between them. Looked up from germline, CDR1 is SGHVS and CDR2 is FQNEAQ. The CDR3 contains 13 residues. The CDR3 sequence is CASSIVGDQPQHF. The CDR3 DNA reads as TGTGCCAGCTCGATCGTAGGTGATCAGCCCCAGCATTTT. Complete variable domain (other parts from reference TRBV7-8 and TRBJ1-5): GAGVSQSPRYKVAKRGQDVALRCDPISGHVSLFWYQQALGQGPEFLTYFQNEAQLDKSGLPSDRFFAERPEGSVSTLKIQRTQQEDSAVYLCASSIVGDQPQHFGDGTRLSIL.

V and J are TRBV7-8 and TRBJ1-2; 9 nucleotides align to TRBD1. CDR3 length: 15 residues. Trimming removed 6 bases from V and 4 bases from J; junction bases left unmatched: 9. Germline CDR1 reads SGHVS; CDR2 reads FQNEAQ. The CDR3 protein is CASSFTGTGSYGYTF. CDR3 DNA sequence: TGTGCCAGCAGTTTTACCGGGACAGGGAGCTATGGCTACACCTTC.

The gene calls are TRBV10-3 and TRBJ2-7, with 8 bases identical to TRBD2. The germline CDR1 and CDR2 sequences are ENHRY and SYGVKD. This CDR3 contains 15 residues. The V gene end was trimmed by 6 bases and the J gene end by 7 bases; junction bases not matched to a gene: 14. CDR3 bases: TGTGCCATCAGGGAGAGTAGCGGGACTCAGGGGGAGCAGTACTTC. Translation: CAIRESSGTQGEQYF.

This clonotype occurred many times. This chain links TRBV19 with TRBJ2-1; no reliable D call. Germline loops: CDR1 LNHDA, CDR2 SQIVND (reference sequence). V shed 6 bases and J shed 3 bases, with 3 bases lying between them. The CDR3 consists of 11 residues. The CDR3 DNA is TGTGCCAGTAGGGGCTACAATGAGCAGTTCTTC. It is translated as CASRGYNEQFF.

A note on this clonotype: Its ends do not fully match the called genes, so a read error is possible. J is TRBJ2-6 and V is TRBV7-2; 7 bases fit TRBD1. The CDR3 consists of 19 residues. From germline, CDR1 is SGHTA and CDR2 FQGNSA. This CDR3 is CASSQPGTATSSGANVLTF. CDR3 coding DNA: TGCGCCAGCAGCCAACCAGGGACAGCCACCTCCTCTGGGGCCAACGTCCTGACTTTC.